These 22 T cell receptor beta chains were sequenced from one sample in a study of T cells in Graves' hyperthyroidism and ophthalmopathy. Amplification of TCR beta CDR3 regions was performed using RNA transcripts as template. During a first-round RT-PCR of the TCR CDR3, the HTBI primer set was used. TCRdb passed the multiplex PCR reads through MiXCR, listing each CDR3 protein once. Of about 400,000 distinct CDR3 sequences listed, 14% to 15% are singletons. The sequencing sample was made of blood. All receptors derive from a woman aged 25 to 39 with Graves' hyperthyroidism.

This clonotype occurred many times. The V call is TRBV3-1, the J call TRBJ2-3; TRBD2 agrees at 8 bases. Trimming at V came to 1 base and at J to 1 base, leaving 7 bases not matched to a gene. The CDR3 loop spans 17 amino acids. Germline V gene data show CDR1 as LGHDT and CDR2 as YNNKEL (reference sequence). The CDR3 DNA reads TGTGCCAGCAGCCAAGCCCGGACTAGCCGGGGCACAGATACGCAGTATTTT. This codes for CASSQARTSRGTDTQYF.

This clonotype was observed once. This may be a read error, as it is one base from a much larger clone. The chain combines TRBV28 with TRBJ2-2; D remains unclear. V lost 3 bases, J lost 6 bases, and 8 bases lay in between. This CDR3 spans 13 amino acids. Germline CDR1 MDHEN, CDR2 SYDVKM. The CDR3 nucleotides read TGTGCCAGCAGTTTGTCAGCTCCCGGGGAGCTGTTTTTT. This translates into CASSLSAPGELFF. The complete variable domain, with remaining parts taken from reference TRBV28 and TRBJ2-2, reads DVKVTQSSRYLVKRTGEKVFLECVQDMDHENMFWYRQDPGLGLRLIYFSYDVKMKEKGDIPEGYSVSREKKERFSLILESASTNQTSMYLCASSLSAPGELFFGEGSRLTVL.

The chain recombines TRBV5-1 with TRBJ2-7; D unresolved. This CDR3 is built from 14 residues. Trimming removed 4 bases at V and 4 bases at J, with 15 bases between. From germline, CDR1 is SGHRS and CDR2 YFSETQ. CDR3 coding DNA: TGCGCCAGCAGCCCCCACGACAAGGCGTACGAGCAGTACTTC. Its protein product is CASSPHDKAYEQYF.

V usage is TRBV6-1 and J usage is TRBJ2-1, with 9 positions matching TRBD1. This CDR3 comprises 16 residues. The V gene end was trimmed by 5 bases and the J gene end by 1 base; junction bases not matched to a gene: 6. The germline V gene has CDR1 MNHNS and CDR2 SASEGT. This CDR3 is CASSKTGTGSYNEQFF. In DNA, the CDR3 is TGTGCCAGCAGTAAAACCGGGACAGGGTCCTACAATGAGCAGTTCTTC.

In this sample, this clonotype turned up a few times. The gene calls are TRBV19 and TRBJ2-1; 14 nucleotides match TRBD2. The J segment lost 9 bases and the V segment lost 6 bases, leaving 7 bases of the junction unmatched. CDR1 and CDR2 (germline): LNHDA, SQIVND (reference sequence). CDR3 length equals 15 residues. The CDR3 spells CASSLGLAGGSEQFF. The CDR3 nucleotides are TGTGCCAGTAGCCTAGGACTAGCGGGAGGTAGTGAGCAGTTCTTC.

The chain joins TRBV5-4 to TRBJ1-1; D is undetermined. The length of the CDR3 is 14 residues. From germline, CDR1 is SGHNT and CDR2 YYREEE (reference sequence). V lost 4 bases and J lost 1, with 11 bases in between. In DNA form, the CDR3 reads TGTGCCAGCAGCCAATTGCCCGAGAACACTGAAGCTTTCTTT. Translating gives CASSQLPENTEAFF.

The gene calls are TRBV10-3 and TRBJ1-1; weak D call: TRBD1 (6 bases). Germline V gene sequence: CDR1 ENHRY, CDR2 SYGVKD. Trimming shortened V by 6 bases and J by 3 bases, and 11 bases separated the two germline ends. The CDR3 is 13 amino acids. The DNA of the CDR3 is TGTGCCATCAGGGCGGGGGCGCACACTGAAGCTTTCTTT. This encodes CAIRAGAHTEAFF.

The table lists this clonotype with a few counts. This may be a read error, as it is one base from a much larger clone. The chain links TRBV28 to TRBJ2-7; D is unresolved. The length of the CDR3 is 11 residues. The V gene's germline CDR1 is MDHEN and CDR2 SYDVKM. CDR3 bases: TGTGCCAGCAGTTCCACCTACGAGCGGTACTTC. Protein: CASSSTYERYF. The whole variable domain, remainder taken from reference TRBV28 and TRBJ2-7, is DVKVTQSSRYLVKRTGEKVFLECVQDMDHENMFWYRQDPGLGLRLIYFSYDVKMKEKGDIPEGYSVSREKKERFSLILESASTNQTSMYLCASSSTYERYFGPGTRLTVT.

This clonotype was detected only once. The CDR3 DNA reads as TGTGCCACCAGCGGATCGACAGATTCCTACGAGCAGTACTTC. Its translation is CATSGSTDSYEQYF. V and J are TRBV15 and TRBJ2-7, with D possibly matching TRBD1 (5 bases). CDR1 is LNHNV, CDR2 YYDKDF, per germline (reference sequence). The CDR3 covers 14 residues. With 5 bases removed from V and 1 base from J, the gap between germline ends came to 12 bases.

This clonotype has only a few counts. The rearrangement uses TRBV18 and TRBJ2-7; D call uncertain. CDR3 length equals 14 residues. Trimming removed 2 bases from V and 3 bases from J, with 11 bases in between. Germline CDR1 reads KGHSH; CDR2 reads LQKENI. CDR3 sequence reads: CASSPGQPLYEQYF. CDR3 nucleotides: TGTGCCAGCTCACCAGGGCAGCCACTCTACGAGCAGTACTTC.

This clonotype was seen at least ten times. The chain carries TRBV27 and TRBJ2-1; perhaps TRBD2 as D (5 bases). The CDR3 has 16 amino acids. The V gene's germline CDR1 is MNHEY and CDR2 SMNVEV (reference sequence). With 7 bases removed from V and 2 bases from J, the gap between germline ends came to 18 bases. The CDR3 protein is CASTSLTGITYNEQFF. CDR3 in DNA: TGTGCCAGCACTTCTCTCACCGGGATCACCTACAATGAGCAGTTCTTC.

The J gene is TRBJ2-1, the V gene TRBV2; TRBD2 might be the D (5 bases). The CDR3 has 17 residues. Germline loops: CDR1 SNHLY, CDR2 FYNNEI. Trimming removed 5 bases at V and 0 bases at J, with 17 bases between. CDR3 sequence (DNA): TGTGCCAGCAGTACCTATTCCGAGCGGAGCTCCTACAATGAGCAGTTCTTC. Translating it yields CASSTYSERSSYNEQFF.

This clonotype has a count of ten or more. The chain links TRBV7-9 to TRBJ2-3, with D possibly TRBD2 on 6 matching bases. Trimming cost V 3 bases and J 5 bases, with 9 bases left between them. Looked up from germline, CDR1 is SEHNR and CDR2 is FQNEAQ (reference sequence). The length of the CDR3 is 13 residues. CDR3 sequence reads: CASSLGLIDTQYF. The CDR3 coding sequence is TGTGCCAGCAGCTTGGGACTGATAGATACGCAGTATTTT.

This clonotype was counted only a few times. The V call is TRBV5-5, the J call TRBJ1-1, with 8 bases aligning to TRBD1. The CDR3 runs 15 residues. The germline CDR1 and CDR2 sequences are SGHKS and YYEKEE (reference sequence). The ends lost 0 bases at V and 6 bases at J; junction bases unmatched: 7. The CDR3, as DNA: TGTGCCAGCAGCTTGGATGGCAGGGGGCTTGCTGAAGCTTTCTTT. It yields the protein CASSLDGRGLAEAFF.

This clonotype appeared a single time. This chain links TRBV9 with TRBJ2-7; no definite D call. The CDR3 totals 15 residues. Germline assignment: CDR1 SGDLS and CDR2 YYNGEE. Deletions cut 0 bases from V and 0 bases from J, with 10 bases between. The CDR3 region is CASSVGPADSYEQYF. The CDR3 DNA is TGTGCCAGCAGCGTAGGGCCGGCAGACTCCTACGAGCAGTACTTC.

This clonotype has at least ten counts. The J gene is TRBJ2-7, the V gene TRBV7-9; maybe TRBD2 (6 bases). The V end lost 6 bases, the J end lost 2 bases, and 17 bases lay between the germline ends. The CDR3 extends over 15 amino acids. Germline loops: CDR1 SEHNR, CDR2 FQNEAQ (reference sequence). CDR3 coding DNA: TGTGCCAGCAGTCTCCACCGGGACTTTCCCTACGAGCAGTACTTC. Protein product: CASSLHRDFPYEQYF.

This clonotype was counted a few times. This sequence joins TRBV12-3 or TRBV12-4 and TRBJ1-2; D is undetermined. The CDR3 length is 14 residues. V was pared by 6 bases and J by 0 bases, with 11 bases between. The chain's CDR3 is CASRRYGANYGYTF. The CDR3 nucleotides are TGTGCCAGCAGACGTTACGGAGCTAACTATGGCTACACCTTC.

This clonotype was seen ten or more times. The chain combines TRBV20-1 with TRBJ1-2; 8 bases align to TRBD1. There are 15 residues in the CDR3. Germline V gene data show CDR1 as DFQATT and CDR2 as SNEGSKA (reference sequence). Trimming cost V 0 bases and J 2 bases; bases outside gene matches: 5. The CDR3 loop is CSARDGQGLNYGYTF. In nucleotides, the CDR3 is TGCAGTGCTAGAGACGGACAGGGACTAAACTATGGCTACACCTTC.

The table lists this clonotype with many counts. The chain is built from TRBV27 and TRBJ2-1, with D perhaps matching TRBD1 or TRBD2 (5 bases each). Germline-derived CDR1 and CDR2 are MNHEY and SMNVEV (reference sequence). The CDR3 spans 16 residues. V gave up 6 bases and J gave up 3 bases, with 18 bases separating them. The CDR3, as DNA: TGTGCCAGCAGCCGAGCCGAGGGGCAAAGCTACAATGAGCAGTTCTTC. Translation gives CASSRAEGQSYNEQFF.

This clonotype was seen at least ten times. The chain uses TRBV7-2 and TRBJ2-2; D is unresolved. The V end lost 1 base, the J end lost 1 base, and 4 bases lay between the germline ends. The CDR3 has 14 amino acids. In germline, CDR1 is SGHTA, CDR2 FQGNSA. The CDR3, as DNA: TGTGCCAGCAGCTTAGTCTTGAACACCGGGGAGCTGTTTTTT. This codes for CASSLVLNTGELFF.

Comment on this clonotype: One end of the junction is discordant with germline, which a read error may explain. The chain's CDR3 is CASSLEGTGTYHF. As DNA, the CDR3 is TGCGCCAGCAGCTTGGAGGGGACAGGGACCTATCATTTT. This sequence joins TRBV5-1 and TRBJ1-3; 9 nucleotides line up with TRBD1. The CDR3 is 13 amino acids. The germline V gene has CDR1 SGHRS and CDR2 YFSETQ.

V gene TRBV6-1 combines with J gene TRBJ2-7, with 8 bases fitting TRBD2. V was pared by 5 bases and J by 0 bases, with 6 bases of the junction left unmatched. CDR3 length equals 15 residues. Germline assignment: CDR1 MNHNS and CDR2 SASEGT. In DNA, the CDR3 is TGTGCCAGCAGTCCCGGGACTAGGAGCTCCTACGAGCAGTACTTC. As protein: CASSPGTRSSYEQYF.